A single sample is the source of the 21 T cell receptor beta chains below, sequenced in a study of blood T cell repertoires in COVID-19. Assay: immunoSEQ multiplex PCR; the TCRdb copy retains only in-frame clones and omits some. The sample records about 82,000 clones, 65% to 85% being singletons. Sequencing input: peripheral blood. The receptors here all came from a woman aged 60-75 years with acute or convalescent COVID-19.

The J gene is TRBJ1-6, the V gene TRBV6-5; possibly TRBD1 for D (6 bases). The CDR3 runs 12 residues. The V gene's germline CDR1 is MNHEY and CDR2 SVGAGI. Deletions cut 7 bases from V and 6 bases from J, with 7 bases between. The chain's CDR3 is CASKDSNSPLHF. CDR3 bases: TGTGCCAGCAAGGACAGTAATTCACCCCTCCACTTT.

V is TRBV6-4 and J is TRBJ1-1; TRBD1 agrees at 7 bases. V dropped 5 bases and J dropped 4; count of bases not matched to a gene: 4. The CDR3 sequence is 13 residues long. In germline, CDR1 is MRHNA, CDR2 SNTAGT. In DNA, the CDR3 is TGTGCCAGCAGTCCATACAGGGGCACTGAAGCTTTCTTT. Encoded protein: CASSPYRGTEAFF.

The chain couples TRBV7-2 to TRBJ2-7; TRBD2 matches at 7 bases. Losses at the gene ends were 5 bases for V and 4 bases for J; bases not matched to a gene: 8. CDR3 length: 14 amino acids. Germline CDR1 is SGHTA and CDR2 is FQGNSA. The CDR3 region has the DNA TGTGCCAGCAGCCCCCAGGCGGGAGTGTACGAGCAGTACTTC. As protein: CASSPQAGVYEQYF.

The chain carries TRBV6-5 and TRBJ1-3, with D tentatively TRBD1 (5 bases). The CDR3 runs 14 residues. The germline V gene has CDR1 MNHEY and CDR2 SVGAGI. V was clipped by 5 bases and J by 2 bases, with 10 bases between them. CDR3 region: CASSPPGAGNTIYF. The CDR3 DNA reads TGTGCCAGCAGTCCTCCGGGGGCTGGAAACACCATATATTTT.

The chain's CDR3 is CASSQRGGAGTEAFF. The CDR3 DNA reads as TGTGCCAGCAGCCAACGGGGGGGCGCGGGGACTGAAGCTTTCTTT. J is TRBJ1-1 and V is TRBV5-8; a weak D match, TRBD1 (6 bases). The V gene lost 4 bases and the J gene lost 5 bases, with 18 bases spanning the gap. CDR1 and CDR2 from the germline V gene are SGHTS and YDEGEE. This CDR3 comprises 15 residues.

The chain has TRBV5-1 and TRBJ1-2; possible D gene TRBD1, 6 bases. V lost 4 bases and J lost 6, with 16 bases in between. The CDR3 runs 14 residues. Germline lookup yields CDR1 SGHRS and CDR2 YFSETQ. CDR3 in amino acids: CASSPVAGADGYTF. Here the CDR3 DNA reads TGCGCCAGCAGCCCGGTGGCAGGGGCGGATGGCTACACCTTC. Full variable domain (missing parts from reference TRBV5-1 and TRBJ1-2): KAGVTQTPRYLIKTRGQQVTLSCSPISGHRSVSWYQQTPGQGLQFLFEYFSETQRNKGNFPGRFSGRQFSNSRSEMNVSTLELGDSALYLCASSPVAGADGYTFGSGTRLTVV.

This rearrangement joins TRBV12-3 or TRBV12-4 to TRBJ2-7; D gene uncertain. The CDR3 has 11 residues. The ends were cut back, 6 bases at V and 2 bases at J, with 5 bases in the middle. The CDR3 is CASSLTYEQYF. The DNA for the CDR3 is TGTGCCAGCAGCCTTACCTACGAGCAGTACTTC.

About this clone itself: A read error may produce the germline difference seen at one junction end. This rearrangement joins TRBV19 to TRBJ1-3; 10 nucleotides match TRBD1. The CDR3 totals 15 residues. The germline V gene encodes CDR1 LNHDA and CDR2 SQIVND (reference sequence). In DNA form, the CDR3 reads TGCGCCAGTAGTTTCGGGACAGGGGCTGGAAACACCATATATTTT. Translating gives CASSFGTGAGNTIYF.

V is TRBV6-5 and J is TRBJ2-4; the D gene is possibly TRBD1 (6 bases). Trimming pared 5 bases from V and 9 bases from J, leaving 14 bases between. This CDR3 is 13 amino acids long. Germline V gene lookup returns CDR1 MNHEY and CDR2 SVGAGI. The CDR3 sequence: CASSPLGAAIQYF. The CDR3 bases are TGTGCCAGCAGTCCCCTGGGGGCGGCCATTCAGTACTTC.

This chain connects TRBV24-1 to TRBJ1-1; D not certain. Germline loops: CDR1 KGHDR, CDR2 SFDVKD. This CDR3 comprises 14 residues. Trimming pared 1 base from V and 5 bases from J, leaving 10 bases between. The CDR3 nucleotides are TGTGCCACCAGTGATTTCAATGATCGGACTGAAGCTTTCTTT. Amino acids: CATSDFNDRTEAFF.

This chain connects TRBV5-5 to TRBJ2-1; TRBD1 agrees at 7 bases. Trimming took 4 bases from V and 8 from J; bases not matched to a gene: 12. CDR1 is SGHKS and CDR2 is YYEKEE in the germline V gene (reference sequence). This CDR3 is 15 amino acids long. The CDR3 coding sequence is TGTGCCAGCAGCGGAACGACAGGGTTGAGAGATGAGCAGTTCTTC. Its protein is CASSGTTGLRDEQFF.

The chain has TRBV2 and TRBJ1-5; possible D gene TRBD1, 5 bases. Looked up from germline, CDR1 is SNHLY and CDR2 is FYNNEI. V was cut by 9 bases and J by 1 base, with 10 bases left in between. The CDR3 has 13 amino acids. CDR3 nucleotides: TGTGCCAGTCTACAGGACAGCAATCAGCCCCAGCATTTT. Translated, it gives CASLQDSNQPQHF.

The genes are TRBV6-5 and TRBJ1-5, with 12 bases matching TRBD1. The V and J ends lost 8 bases and 5 bases, in that order; junction bases with no gene match: 7. CDR1 is MNHEY, CDR2 SVGAGI, per germline. The CDR3 has 15 amino acids. In DNA, the CDR3 is TGTGCCAGCTCCAGGGGACAGGGGGCCTATCAGCCCCAGCATTTT. It translates to CASSRGQGAYQPQHF.

This clone showed up just a few times. V and J are TRBV10-1 and TRBJ2-2; D may be TRBD1 (5 bases). CDR3 length: 14 amino acids. Trimming cost V 3 bases and J 7 bases, with 12 bases left between them. From germline, CDR1 is WNHNN and CDR2 SYGVQD (reference sequence). CDR3 nucleotide sequence: TGCGCCAGCAGTGAAGGATCCAGGGACGGGGAGCTGTTTTTT. Its translation: CASSEGSRDGELFF.

J is TRBJ2-1 and V is TRBV9, with TRBD1 matching 7 bases. This CDR3 spans 16 amino acids. CDR1 SGDLS and CDR2 YYNGEE come from the germline V gene. After removal of 4 bases from V and 0 bases from J, the junction contained 7 bases not matched to a gene. In DNA form, the CDR3 reads TGTGCCAGCAGCCCACAGGGGCAAAGCTCCTACAATGAGCAGTTCTTC. Protein product: CASSPQGQSSYNEQFF.

CDR3 DNA sequence: TGCGCCAGCAGCCAAGATCTGGTGGGGGCCAATCAGCCCCAGCATTTT. Protein sequence: CASSQDLVGANQPQHF. The chain couples TRBV4-1 to TRBJ1-5, with D tentatively TRBD1 (6 bases). V was pared by 0 bases and J by 3 bases, with 12 bases between. Germline CDR1 reads MGHRA; CDR2 reads YSYEKL. This CDR3 has 16 residues.

The chain uses TRBV30 and TRBJ1-2; D gene ambiguous. This CDR3 contains 13 residues. Per the germline V gene, CDR1 is GTSNPN and CDR2 is SVGIG (reference sequence). V was clipped by 8 bases and J by 2 bases, with 15 bases between them. As DNA, the CDR3 is TGTGCCCGATTTTCAGACACCAACTATGGCTACACCTTC. Translated, it gives CARFSDTNYGYTF.

V is TRBV5-8 and J is TRBJ1-5; no clear D gene. V lost 0 bases and J 10 bases, leaving 11 bases between the germline ends. Looked up from germline, CDR1 is SGHTS and CDR2 is YDEGEE. The CDR3 covers 13 residues. CDR3: CASSLVPDGPQHF. CDR3 bases: TGTGCCAGCAGCTTGGTTCCCGATGGCCCCCAGCATTTT.

CDR3 bases: TGTGCCAGCAGTGAACGAGGGAACACTGAAGCTTTCTTT. Encoded protein: CASSERGNTEAFF. The chain uses TRBV6-1 and TRBJ1-1, with D unresolved. Looked up from germline, CDR1 is MNHNS and CDR2 is SASEGT. The germline V and J ends were trimmed by 2 bases and 1 base, with 5 bases remaining between them. This CDR3 region has 13 residues.

V gene TRBV9 combines with J gene TRBJ2-1, with TRBD2 as a possible D gene (7 bases). V lost 2 bases to trimming and J lost 7 bases, with 19 bases between them. This CDR3 spans 16 amino acids. Looked up from germline, CDR1 is SGDLS and CDR2 is YYNGEE. The CDR3 reads CASSVGGADKGNEQFF. CDR3 bases: TGTGCCAGCAGCGTTGGGGGGGCCGACAAAGGGAATGAGCAGTTCTTC.

The V and J genes are TRBV30 and TRBJ2-7, with a tentative D call TRBD2 (6 bases). The length of the CDR3 is 15 residues. The germline V gene encodes CDR1 GTSNPN and CDR2 SVGIG (reference sequence). With 0 bases removed from V and 2 bases from J, the gap between germline ends came to 14 bases. The CDR3 region is CAWSVGSGLAYEQYF. The CDR3 bases are TGTGCCTGGAGTGTAGGTAGCGGCCTTGCCTACGAGCAGTACTTC. The full variable domain, in which reference TRBV30 and TRBJ2-7 provide the parts outside the CDR3, is SQTIHQWPATLVQPVGSPLSLECTVEGTSNPNLYWYRQAAGRGLQLLFYSVGIGQISSEVPQNLSASRPQDRQFILSSKKLLLSDSGFYLCAWSVGSGLAYEQYFGPGTRLTVT.